This passage covers 13 T cell receptor beta chains from one sample sequenced in a study of blood T cells in healthy people across ages. Alongside a J-beta primer mix, a sample-barcoded 5' primer served in a second PCR lasting roughly 6 to 11 cycles. Each CDR3 protein is one row after TCRdb ran MiXCR on the 5' RACE reads. The sample contains more than 1.4 million distinct CDR3 sequences, roughly 45% of which appear only once. Sequenced sample: blood. The receptor set was obtained from a woman aged 18 to 35 in good health.

This rearrangement joins TRBV18 to TRBJ1-1; 9 positions match TRBD1. The CDR3 spans 14 residues. Germline CDR1 and CDR2: KGHSH and LQKENI. V dropped 6 bases and J dropped 6; count of bases not matched to a gene: 8. This CDR3 reads CASSRTGTGPEAFF. The CDR3 bases are TGTGCCAGCTCCCGGACCGGGACAGGGCCTGAAGCTTTCTTT.

CDR3 amino acids: CSARLQGRTYEQYF. The DNA for the CDR3 is TGCAGTGCTAGACTACAGGGGCGAACCTACGAGCAGTACTTC. The rearrangement links TRBV20-1 to TRBJ2-7; 7 bases fit TRBD1. From germline, CDR1 is DFQATT and CDR2 SNEGSKA (reference sequence). The CDR3 is 14 residues long. With 2 bases clipped from V and 2 bases from J, the junction kept 6 bases outside the gene matches.

The CDR3 spells CASSLHPGAPYNEQFF. As DNA, the CDR3 is TGTGCCAGCAGCTTACACCCGGGGGCCCCCTACAATGAGCAGTTCTTC. The chain is built from TRBV7-2 and TRBJ2-1; D tentatively reads TRBD1 or TRBD2 (6 bases each). Deletions cut 2 bases from V and 2 bases from J, with 13 bases between. Germline lookup yields CDR1 SGHTA and CDR2 FQGNSA. This CDR3 has 16 residues.

In this sample, this clonotype turned up many times. The chain joins TRBV6-5 to TRBJ2-5, with 11 positions matching TRBD2. Germline V gene sequence: CDR1 MNHEY, CDR2 SVGAGI. V shed 5 bases, J shed 0 bases, and the junction held 2 bases outside the gene matches. The length of the CDR3 is 15 residues. CDR3 DNA: TGTGCCAGCAGTCAACTAGCGGGGGACCAAGAGACCCAGTACTTC. This codes for CASSQLAGDQETQYF.

This clonotype was seen a handful of times. This chain uses TRBV10-2 with TRBJ2-7; D possibly corresponds to TRBD2 (6 bases). Trimming pared 1 base from V and 2 bases from J, leaving 12 bases between. CDR1 and CDR2 (germline): WSHSY, SAAADI. The CDR3 contains 15 residues. CDR3 coding DNA: TGCGCCAGCAGTGAGTATCCACTAGCCACCTACGAGCAGTACTTC. Protein sequence: CASSEYPLATYEQYF.

The genes are TRBV6-1 and TRBJ2-4; no reliable D call. Trimming left V 1 base short and J 13 bases short, with 20 bases between. This CDR3 is built from 15 residues. In germline, CDR1 is MNHNS, CDR2 SASEGT. In nucleotides, the CDR3 is TGTGCCAGCAGTGAAGTGGAGTTAGCTTCGAATCGGCAGTACTTC. Translating gives CASSEVELASNRQYF.

This clonotype appeared a few times. The rearrangement links TRBV29-1 to TRBJ2-1; the D is unclear. Between the trimmed V and J ends, which lost 5 bases and 7 bases, there was a span of 15 bases. This CDR3 has 13 residues. The germline V gene encodes CDR1 SQVTM and CDR2 ANQGSEA. The CDR3 bases are TGCAGCGTTACCCCGGCCCGAGGTAATGAGCAGTTCTTC. Encoded protein: CSVTPARGNEQFF.

V and J are TRBV4-2 and TRBJ2-7; D is perhaps TRBD2 (6 bases). CDR1 and CDR2 from the germline V gene are LGHNA and YNFKEQ. Trimming stripped 4 bases from V and 3 bases from J, with 16 bases between. This CDR3 spans 15 amino acids. The CDR3 is CASSRRGLPSYEQYF. CDR3 DNA: TGTGCCAGCAGCCGCCGGGGACTTCCGAGCTACGAGCAGTACTTC.

Points on this clonotype: One end of the junction varies from germline; a read error may be responsible. The V call is TRBV5-5, the J call TRBJ1-2; D ambiguous. The V gene's germline CDR1 is SGHKS and CDR2 YYEKEE (reference sequence). This CDR3 comprises 17 residues. The CDR3 protein is CACSSLAPIYSLYGYTF. As DNA, the CDR3 is TGTGCCTGCAGCTCCCTCGCCCCTATTTATTCCCTCTATGGCTACACCTTC.

This sequence joins TRBV6-5 and TRBJ1-1; no firm D call. Germline lookup yields CDR1 MNHEY and CDR2 SVGAGI. V lost 2 bases and J 0 bases, leaving 10 bases between the germline ends. The CDR3 totals 15 residues. The chain's CDR3 is CASSYEERMNTEAFF. The CDR3 region has the DNA TGTGCCAGCAGTTACGAGGAGAGGATGAACACTGAAGCTTTCTTT.

With regard to this clonotype: Given a much more abundant clone one base away, this may be a read error. The chain recombines TRBV29-1 with TRBJ2-5, with D unclear. Judging by the DNA end, TRBJ2-1 fits better; the J call may be wrong. Germline loops: CDR1 SQVTM, CDR2 ANQGSEA. This CDR3 is built from 13 residues. The DNA of the CDR3 is TGCAGCGTTTTGGTCCAGAACCAAGAGACCCAGTTCTTC. Its translation is CSVLVQNQETQFF.

This clonotype was counted only a few times. The J gene is TRBJ2-1, the V gene TRBV11-3; 9 bases fit TRBD2. The germline CDR1 and CDR2 sequences are SGHNT and YENEEA. Trimming cost V 1 base and J 8 bases; bases outside gene matches: 6. This CDR3 comprises 15 residues. Here the CDR3 DNA reads TGTGCCAGCAGCTTAGCATTAGCGGGGGCTGATGAGCAGTTCTTC. Its translation: CASSLALAGADEQFF.

This clonotype occurred many times. This chain links TRBV27 with TRBJ1-1; the D gene is possibly TRBD1 (5 bases). CDR3 size: 17 residues. The germline V gene encodes CDR1 MNHEY and CDR2 SMNVEV (reference sequence). V dropped 6 bases and J dropped 1 base, with 21 bases sitting between them. CDR3 nucleotide sequence: TGTGCCAGCAGCCTAATAGTCGTGGGACGGGGGAACACTGAAGCTTTCTTT. Translating it yields CASSLIVVGRGNTEAFF.